One and the same sample provided the 3 T cell receptor beta chains below, sequenced in a study of T cell responses to AZD1222 COVID-19 vaccine. Assay used: immunoSEQ multiplex PCR; TCRdb lists only in-frame clones, some missing. The repertoire consists of tens of thousands of clones, with roughly 89% occurring once and the leading ten covering approximately 9.3%. The sequencing here drew on peripheral blood, taken 28 days after the second AZD1222 dose. These receptors all stem from an adult who received the AZD1222 COVID-19 vaccine.

The chain couples TRBV7-8 to TRBJ2-1, with 10 positions matching TRBD2. V dropped 1 base and J dropped 6; count of bases not matched to a gene: 3. The CDR3 loop spans 15 amino acids. The V gene's germline CDR1 is SGHVS and CDR2 FQNEAQ. The CDR3 DNA is TGTGCCAGCAGCTTAGAGGGACTAGCGCCCAATGAGCAGTTCTTC. Protein product: CASSLEGLAPNEQFF.

V and J are TRBV11-1 and TRBJ1-3, with D hard to call. Germline CDR1 SGHAT, CDR2 FQDESV (reference sequence). The CDR3 spans 13 residues. V was shortened by 4 bases and J by 8 bases, with 12 bases between the two germline ends. The CDR3 sequence is CASSSGLGDTIYF. The CDR3 nucleotides are TGTGCCAGCAGCTCAGGACTCGGGGACACCATATATTTT.

The chain joins TRBV4-2 to TRBJ1-2; D possibly corresponds to TRBD1 (5 bases). V lost 3 bases and J lost 0, with 14 bases in between. CDR3 length: 16 residues. Germline lookup yields CDR1 LGHNA and CDR2 YNFKEQ. The CDR3, as DNA: TGTGCCAGCAGCCAGCCTGGACAAAACTCTAACTATGGCTACACCTTC. Its translation is CASSQPGQNSNYGYTF.